This passage covers 27 T cell receptor beta chains from one sample sequenced in a study of neurological immune-mediated disorders (dated by TCRdb to between 2019 and 2020). The library was made by 5' RACE. Sequenced on an Illumina HiSeq 2500. In-frame beta chains were kept once TCRdb had trimmed the public reads at Q25 with fastp and called clones with MiXCR. Rows matching on CDR3 protein sequence are summarized as one entry with the most common DNA and genes. This sample lists 45,000 to 55,000 distinct CDR3 sequences; 3% to 3.5% were detected once. Approximately 5.8% of the sample goes to the ten largest clones. Sequenced input: PBMCs. The receptors come from a man in his forties with multiple sclerosis.

In this sample, this clonotype turned up many times. This rearrangement joins TRBV29-1 to TRBJ2-7; D ambiguous. There are 13 residues in the CDR3. The germline V gene encodes CDR1 SQVTM and CDR2 ANQGSEA. V gave up 0 bases and J gave up 4 bases, with 10 bases separating them. CDR3 nucleotides: TGCAGCGTTGAAGACTTCCCCAGATACGAGCAGTACTTC. Protein: CSVEDFPRYEQYF.

This clonotype was recorded at least ten times. This chain joins TRBV25-1 and TRBJ2-1, with a weak D call TRBD1 (6 bases). The CDR3 is made up of 14 amino acids. Germline assignment: CDR1 MGHDK and CDR2 SYGVNS. V lost 4 bases and J lost 7, with 14 bases in between. The CDR3 DNA follows: TGTGCCAGCAGTGTTCAGGGGCGAGGGAATGAGCAGTTCTTC. The encoded protein is CASSVQGRGNEQFF. The full variable domain, in which reference TRBV25-1 and TRBJ2-1 provide the parts outside the CDR3, is EADIYQTPRYLVIGTGKKITLECSQTMGHDKMYWYQQDPGMELHLIHYSYGVNSTEKGDLSSESTVSRIRTEHFPLTLESARPSHTSQYLCASSVQGRGNEQFFGPGTRLTVL.

This clonotype came up a few times. The V and J genes are TRBV7-2 and TRBJ2-3; D is unresolved. Per the germline V gene, CDR1 is SGHTA and CDR2 is FQGNSA. V dropped 4 bases and J dropped 3 bases, with 11 bases sitting between them. CDR3 length equals 14 residues. CDR3 nucleotides: TGTGCCAGCAGCTACCCCAGGCGGACAGATACGCAGTATTTT. Translated: CASSYPRRTDTQYF.

The chain couples TRBV12-3 or TRBV12-4 to TRBJ2-2; 8 bases align to TRBD1. The V gene end was trimmed by 8 bases and the J gene end by 4 bases; junction bases not matched to a gene: 6. The CDR3 sequence is 14 residues long. The CDR3 DNA sequence: TGTGCCAGCCGGCAGGGGGCGCGCACCGGGGAGCTGTTTTTT. Amino acid sequence: CASRQGARTGELFF.

The sample holds many counts of this clonotype. V gene TRBV2 combines with J gene TRBJ2-1; D gene uncertain. Per germline, CDR1 SNHLY and CDR2 FYNNEI. V dropped 2 bases and J dropped 6 bases, with 11 bases sitting between them. The CDR3 contains 14 residues. CDR3 protein: CASSEIWLSNEQFF. CDR3 DNA: TGTGCCAGCAGTGAAATCTGGTTGAGCAATGAGCAGTTCTTC.

This clonotype was counted many times. The chain carries TRBV7-2 and TRBJ1-5, with 7 bases that match TRBD1. The CDR3 totals 14 residues. Germline assignment: CDR1 SGHTA and CDR2 FQGNSA. The junction had 0 bases not matched to a gene; V was cut back by 0 bases and J by 4 bases. The CDR3 spells CASSLATGNQPQHF. The CDR3 DNA sequence: TGTGCCAGCAGCTTAGCGACAGGGAATCAGCCCCAGCATTTT.

This clonotype showed up many times. The chain carries TRBV3-1 and TRBJ1-6, with TRBD1 as a possible D gene (5 bases). Germline V gene data show CDR1 as LGHDT and CDR2 as YNNKEL (reference sequence). CDR3 length equals 14 residues. V was trimmed by 2 bases and J by 10 bases, leaving 12 bases between them. The CDR3: CASSQQGEASPLHF. The CDR3 bases are TGTGCCAGCAGCCAACAGGGTGAGGCATCACCCCTCCACTTT.

The table lists this clonotype with many counts. This rearrangement joins TRBV27 to TRBJ2-1; 8 positions match TRBD2. Germline V gives CDR1 MNHEY, CDR2 SMNVEV (reference sequence). The CDR3 contains 14 residues. The ends lost 5 bases at V and 5 bases at J; junction bases unmatched: 5. CDR3 amino acids: CASSKAGVDNEQFF. The CDR3 region has the DNA TGTGCCAGCAGTAAAGCGGGGGTGGACAATGAGCAGTTCTTC.

This clonotype has a count of ten or more. The chain combines TRBV7-6 with TRBJ1-1, with TRBD1 identical over 8 bases. Germline V lookup: CDR1 SGHVS, CDR2 FNYEAQ. The CDR3 has 14 amino acids. V trimming: 6 bases; J trimming: 5 bases; junction bases outside the gene matches: 8. The CDR3, as DNA: TGTGCCAGCAGTTGGACAGGGCGAAATACTGAAGCTTTCTTT. It translates to CASSWTGRNTEAFF.

There are many counts of this clonotype. The chain combines TRBV6-1 with TRBJ2-3; the match to TRBD1 covers 9 bases. The germline CDR1 and CDR2 sequences are MNHNS and SASEGT. With V trimmed by 0 bases and J by 2 bases, 3 bases remained unmatched. The CDR3 is made up of 16 amino acids. In DNA, the CDR3 is TGTGCCAGCAGTGAAGCTGGGACAGGGCCCACAGATACGCAGTATTTT. Amino acid sequence: CASSEAGTGPTDTQYF.

This clonotype was counted at least ten times. This sequence joins TRBV29-1 and TRBJ1-1, with 7 bases matching TRBD1. The CDR3 loop spans 13 amino acids. V lost 5 bases to trimming and J lost 6 bases; unmatched junction nucleotides: 9. Germline CDR1 is SQVTM and CDR2 is ANQGSEA. CDR3 sequence: CSVLRQGLAEAFF. The CDR3 bases are TGCAGCGTTCTCCGACAGGGATTGGCTGAAGCTTTCTTT. The variable domain in full, completed from reference TRBV29-1 and TRBJ1-1, reads SAVISQKPSRDICQRGTSLTIQCQVDSQVTMMFWYRQQPGQSLTLIATANQGSEATYESGFVIDKFPISRPNLTFSTLTVSNMSPEDSSIYLCSVLRQGLAEAFFGQGTRLTVV.

This clonotype was detected ten times or more. The rearrangement links TRBV6-2 or TRBV6-3 to TRBJ2-2; a weak D match, TRBD1 (6 bases). Germline CDR1 and CDR2: MNHEY and SVGEGT. Trimming stripped 6 bases from V and 2 bases from J, with 16 bases between. The CDR3 has 16 amino acids. The CDR3: CASSWDTTSNTGELFF. CDR3 sequence (DNA): TGTGCCAGCAGCTGGGACACAACCTCTAACACCGGGGAGCTGTTTTTT.

This clonotype has a count of ten or more. The genes are TRBV5-1 and TRBJ1-2; the D is unclear. Germline values: CDR1 SGHRS, CDR2 YFSETQ. This CDR3 has 14 amino acids. Trimming left V 4 bases short and J 6 bases short, with 16 bases between. The CDR3 DNA is TGCGCCAGCAGCCTCTCGCGGGGAACAGATGGCTACACCTTC. As protein: CASSLSRGTDGYTF.

This clonotype was recorded at least ten times. The CDR3: CSAAGLAGAGTLGELFF. The CDR3 DNA reads as TGCAGTGCTGCGGGACTAGCGGGGGCCGGCACTTTGGGGGAGCTGTTTTTT. The V gene is TRBV20-1, the J gene TRBJ2-2; 14 nucleotides line up with TRBD2. Germline V gene data show CDR1 as DFQATT and CDR2 as SNEGSKA (reference sequence). The V and J ends lost 5 bases and 8 bases, in that order; junction bases with no gene match: 13. The CDR3 is made up of 17 amino acids.

This clonotype was found many times. The V and J genes are TRBV6-1 and TRBJ2-5; the D is unclear. This CDR3 has 14 amino acids. Trimming shortened V by 6 bases and J by 0 bases, and 11 bases separated the two germline ends. Germline values: CDR1 MNHNS, CDR2 SASEGT. Here the CDR3 reads CASSSDSYQETQYF. CDR3 nucleotide sequence: TGTGCCAGCAGCTCTGACTCGTACCAAGAGACCCAGTACTTC.

This clonotype showed up many times. One end of the junction varies from germline; a read error may be responsible. The V call is TRBV5-5, the J call TRBJ1-5, with 9 bases fitting TRBD1. Germline V CDR1 and CDR2: SGHKS, YYEKEE (reference sequence). The CDR3 sequence is 17 residues long. The CDR3 bases are TGTGCCAGCAGCCTCTCTTGGGGACAGGGACAGGATCAGCCCCAGAATTTT. This translates into CASSLSWGQGQDQPQNF.

The genes are TRBV5-1 and TRBJ1-1; D perhaps matches TRBD1 (5 bases). This CDR3 is 14 amino acids long. The germline CDR1 and CDR2 sequences are SGHRS and YFSETQ. V lost 0 bases to trimming and J lost 4 bases, with 10 bases between them. CDR3 residues: CASSLDGGSTEAFF. In nucleotides, the CDR3 is TGCGCCAGCAGCTTGGATGGGGGGAGCACTGAAGCTTTCTTT.

This clonotype was observed at least ten times. The gene calls are TRBV12-3 or TRBV12-4 and TRBJ1-2, with 7 bases lining up with TRBD1. The CDR3 consists of 14 residues. V shed 3 bases, J shed 4 bases, and the junction held 5 bases outside the gene matches. In DNA form, the CDR3 reads TGTGCCAGCAGTTTGGAGGCAGGGGGCTATGGCTACACCTTC. It specifies CASSLEAGGYGYTF.

There are many counts of this clonotype. DNA for the CDR3: TGCAGTGCTAGAGATACAGCCTCTAACTATGGCTACACCTTC. The encoded protein is CSARDTASNYGYTF. V and J are TRBV20-1 and TRBJ1-2; no definite D call. CDR3 size: 14 residues. V was trimmed by 0 bases and J by 0 bases, leaving 8 bases between them. CDR1 is DFQATT, CDR2 SNEGSKA, per germline (reference sequence).

This clonotype was detected ten times or more. The rearrangement joins TRBV10-3 to TRBJ1-5, with 7 bases matching TRBD1. The J segment lost 3 bases and the V segment lost 5 bases, leaving 7 bases of the junction unmatched. The CDR3 spans 15 residues. The germline V gene has CDR1 ENHRY and CDR2 SYGVKD. The CDR3 nucleotides read TGTGCCATCAGTCCGACAGGGAACATCAATCAGCCCCAGCATTTT. It encodes CAISPTGNINQPQHF.

Regarding this clonotype: With a much larger clone just one base away, this may be a read error. As the CDR3 is not closed by the conserved phenylalanine or tryptophan, this likely results from a read error. The chain couples TRBV29-1 to TRBJ2-7; tentatively, D is TRBD1 or TRBD2 (5 bases each). The ends were cut back, 6 bases at V and 2 bases at J, with 8 bases in the middle. Germline assignment: CDR1 SQVTM and CDR2 ANQGSEA. This CDR3 spans 11 amino acids. The chain's CDR3 is CSVGTPYEQYI. CDR3 DNA sequence: TGCAGCGTCGGGACCCCCTACGAGCAGTACATC.

This clonotype has ten or more counts. The chain combines TRBV7-2 with TRBJ2-1; 15 positions match TRBD2. CDR3 length: 18 amino acids. Unmatched junction bases numbered 4, after V lost 1 base and J lost 3 bases. CDR1 is SGHTA, CDR2 FQGNSA, per germline. The CDR3 nucleotides are TGTGCCAGCAGCTTAGTCGGGACTAGCGGGGGGTACTACAATGAGCAGTTCTTC. It yields the protein CASSLVGTSGGYYNEQFF.

There are a few counts of this clonotype. This may stem from a read error, because a much larger clone lies one nucleotide away. V is TRBV7-8 and J is TRBJ1-6; D is perhaps TRBD1 (6 bases). The CDR3 spans 14 residues. CDR1 and CDR2 from the germline V gene are SGHVS and FQNEAQ. The CDR3, as DNA: TGTGCCAGCAGCTTAGAACAGGGTTATTCACCCCTCAACTTT. Translating gives CASSLEQGYSPLNF.

This clonotype was picked up many times. The chain is built from TRBV20-1 and TRBJ2-5; perhaps D is TRBD1 or TRBD2 (5 bases each). Germline assignment: CDR1 DFQATT and CDR2 SNEGSKA (reference sequence). The CDR3 is 13 amino acids. Trimming took off 3 bases at V and 5 bases at J, with 13 bases between the two ends. The chain's CDR3 is CSARVRGAETQYF. The CDR3 region has the DNA TGCAGTGCTAGGGTGAGGGGTGCCGAGACCCAGTACTTC.

Ten or more counts support this clonotype. The rearrangement joins TRBV7-6 to TRBJ2-1; tentative D call: TRBD1 (5 bases). The CDR3 is 14 amino acids. CDR1 and CDR2 (germline): SGHVS, FNYEAQ. Trimming left V 2 bases short and J 4 bases short, with 9 bases between. Here the CDR3 DNA reads TGTGCCAGCAGCTTAAGGACATCTTACAATGAGCAGTTCTTC. Translation gives CASSLRTSYNEQFF.

This clonotype was counted many times. The chain carries TRBV12-3 or TRBV12-4 and TRBJ2-1; 11 nucleotides align to TRBD2. The CDR3 length is 14 residues. V trimming: 6 bases; J trimming: 9 bases; junction bases outside the gene matches: 7. The CDR3 sequence is CASRRLAGQTEQFF. The CDR3, as DNA: TGTGCCAGCAGGAGACTAGCGGGGCAAACTGAGCAGTTCTTC.

This clonotype was seen ten or more times. J is TRBJ1-5 and V is TRBV29-1; TRBD1 matches 7 bases. CDR1 is SQVTM, CDR2 ANQGSEA, per germline. This CDR3 spans 14 amino acids. J was trimmed by 6 bases and V by 5 bases; bases with no gene match: 10. The chain's CDR3 is CSVSQTGLGQPQHF. Written as DNA, the CDR3 is TGCAGCGTTTCCCAGACAGGGCTCGGTCAGCCCCAGCATTTT.